Presented here are 25 T cell receptor beta chains from one specimen sequenced in a study of tumor-infiltrating lymphocytes in localized non-small cell lung cancer. Using immunoSEQ multiplex PCR, the repertoire was profiled, and TCRdb retains in-frame clones only, with some absent. The sample lists 15,000 to 20,000 clones; 73% were seen once. Sequencing was done on a sample of lung tumor tissue. These receptors all stem from a human donor with non-small cell lung cancer.

The chain recombines TRBV5-1 with TRBJ2-5; no definite D call. V was pared by 0 bases and J by 3 bases, with 9 bases between. CDR1 and CDR2 (germline): SGHRS, YFSETQ. CDR3 length: 14 amino acids. For the CDR3, the DNA is TGCGCCAGCAGCTTGGCCGGTCATAAAGAGACCCAGTACTTC. Translating it yields CASSLAGHKETQYF.

The genes are TRBV27 and TRBJ2-1; 7 bases match TRBD2. The CDR3 is 16 amino acids. V lost 10 bases, J lost 4 bases, and 16 bases stayed unmatched. CDR1 is MNHEY, CDR2 SMNVEV, per germline (reference sequence). DNA of the CDR3: TGTGCCACCAAACCTAACGTACGGGGGGAATACAATGAGCAGTTCTTC. Amino acids: CATKPNVRGEYNEQFF.

This chain links TRBV4-1 with TRBJ1-4, with D hard to call. There are 12 residues in the CDR3. Trimming stripped 1 base from V and 7 bases from J, with 4 bases between. The germline CDR1 and CDR2 sequences are MGHRA and YSYEKL. CDR3 region: CASSQVVEKLFF. The CDR3 DNA is TGCGCCAGCAGCCAAGTGGTTGAAAAACTGTTTTTT.

This clone has more than one count but fewer than ten. The chain recombines TRBV2 with TRBJ2-1, with D possibly being TRBD1 (5 bases). V lost 4 bases and J lost 9, with 13 bases in between. This CDR3 spans 13 amino acids. Per germline, CDR1 SNHLY and CDR2 FYNNEI. The chain's CDR3 is CASSGQGLGEQFF. In DNA form, the CDR3 reads TGTGCCAGCAGTGGCCAGGGATTGGGTGAGCAGTTCTTC. Combining the CDR3 with reference TRBV2 and TRBJ2-1 gives the whole variable domain EPEVTQTPSHQVTQMGQEVILRCVPISNHLYFYWYRQILGQKVEFLVSFYNNEISEKSEIFDDQFSVERPDGSNFTLKIRSTKLEDSAMYFCASSGQGLGEQFFGPGTRLTVL.

This clone appeared once. The V gene is TRBV7-9, the J gene TRBJ2-7; 7 bases line up with TRBD2. V was clipped by 5 bases and J by 5 bases; unmatched bases: 9. Per germline, CDR1 SEHNR and CDR2 FQNEAQ (reference sequence). This CDR3 spans 14 amino acids. DNA for the CDR3: TGTGCCAGCAGCCACCGGGGACTAAGGGACGAGCAGTACTTC. It codes for CASSHRGLRDEQYF.

This clone appeared once. This chain joins TRBV11-2 and TRBJ2-1; D possibly corresponds to TRBD1 (5 bases). V shed 1 base and J shed 3 bases, with 10 bases lying between them. CDR1 is SGHAT, CDR2 FQNNGV, per germline. This CDR3 region has 15 residues. The CDR3 spells CASSLVRGYYNEQFF. The DNA for the CDR3 is TGTGCCAGCAGCTTAGTTAGGGGTTACTACAATGAGCAGTTCTTC.

CDR3 protein: CASSLGTAAEAFF. The CDR3 DNA is TGTGCCAGCAGCTTAGGGACAGCGGCCGAAGCTTTCTTT. The V gene is TRBV5-6, the J gene TRBJ1-1; the match to TRBD1 covers 7 bases. With V trimmed by 2 bases and J by 8 bases, 6 bases remained unmatched. Germline V lookup: CDR1 SGHDT, CDR2 YYEEEE. The CDR3 has 13 amino acids.

The chain recombines TRBV7-6 with TRBJ2-6, with D tentatively TRBD2 (5 bases). Germline-derived CDR1 and CDR2 are SGHVS and FNYEAQ. Trimming removed 3 bases at V and 0 bases at J, with 12 bases between. CDR3 length: 17 residues. The CDR3 nucleotides read TGTGCCAGCAGCTTGGGTGCCCGGGACTCTGGGGCCAACGTCCTGACTTTC. It yields the protein CASSLGARDSGANVLTF. Full variable domain (missing parts from reference TRBV7-6 and TRBJ2-6): GAGVSQSPRYKVTKRGQDVALRCDPISGHVSLYWYRQALGQGPEFLTYFNYEAQQDKSGLPNDRFSAERPEGSISTLTIQRTEQRDSAMYRCASSLGARDSGANVLTFGAGSRLTVL.

V gene TRBV28 combines with J gene TRBJ2-7; 10 bases agree with TRBD2. The CDR3 has 14 residues. Germline V CDR1 and CDR2: MDHEN, SYDVKM. Losses at the gene ends were 5 bases for V and 6 bases for J; bases not matched to a gene: 7. The DNA of the CDR3 is TGTGCCAGCAGTCAAGCGGGAGGGCCGTTCGAGCAGTACTTC. Translating gives CASSQAGGPFEQYF.

J is TRBJ2-3 and V is TRBV28, with TRBD2 matching 16 bases. V gave up 6 bases and J gave up 0 bases; unmatched junction bases: 12. The CDR3 extends over 20 amino acids. Germline CDR1 MDHEN, CDR2 SYDVKM. The CDR3 nucleotides read TGTGCCAGCAGAGAGAATCCGGGACTAGCGGGAGGGTCTAGCACAGATACGCAGTATTTT. It codes for CASRENPGLAGGSSTDTQYF.

The chain uses TRBV25-1 and TRBJ1-1; 8 bases align to TRBD1. The CDR3 is 15 residues long. CDR1 MGHDK and CDR2 SYGVNS come from the germline V gene. Trimming at V came to 1 base and at J to 5 bases, leaving 6 bases not matched to a gene. The CDR3 bases are TGTGCCAGCAGTGAATTAACAGGGGGACGGACTGAAGCTTTCTTT. Translated: CASSELTGGRTEAFF. Looking up the rest from reference TRBV25-1 and TRBJ1-1 gives the full variable domain: EADIYQTPRYLVIGTGKKITLECSQTMGHDKMYWYQQDPGMELHLIHYSYGVNSTEKGDLSSESTVSRIRTEHFPLTLESARPSHTSQYLCASSELTGGRTEAFFGQGTRLTVV.

This sequence joins TRBV4-2 and TRBJ1-2, with 10 bases lining up with TRBD1. The germline V gene has CDR1 LGHNA and CDR2 YNFKEQ. The V gene end was trimmed by 0 bases and the J gene end by 8 bases; junction bases not matched to a gene: 3. The CDR3 spans 14 residues. For the CDR3, the DNA is TGTGCCAGCAGCCAAGAGGCGACAGGGGGCGGCTACACCTTC. It is translated as CASSQEATGGGYTF.

The chain's CDR3 is CASRKGAPNNSPLHF. CDR3 nucleotides: TGTGCCAGCAGAAAAGGGGCCCCAAATAATTCACCCCTCCACTTT. This chain uses TRBV28 with TRBJ1-6; D is possibly TRBD1 (5 bases). V gave up 6 bases and J gave up 5 bases, with 14 bases separating them. The CDR3 has 15 amino acids. Germline loops: CDR1 MDHEN, CDR2 SYDVKM.

This chain joins TRBV9 and TRBJ2-3, with D perhaps matching TRBD2 (5 bases). The germline V gene has CDR1 SGDLS and CDR2 YYNGEE. The CDR3 is 13 residues long. V lost 3 bases, J lost 8 bases, and 13 bases lay in between. In nucleotides, the CDR3 is TGTGCCAGCAGCGGGGATCGGGATGGTACGCAGTATTTT. Translated, it gives CASSGDRDGTQYF.

The V and J genes are TRBV28 and TRBJ2-1; D gene unclear. V was pared by 8 bases and J by 3 bases, with 11 bases between. Per germline, CDR1 MDHEN and CDR2 SYDVKM. This CDR3 is 13 amino acids long. The CDR3 region is CASGPWGYNEQFF. CDR3 in DNA: TGTGCCAGCGGCCCGTGGGGCTACAATGAGCAGTTCTTC.

The chain uses TRBV9 and TRBJ2-1, with 11 bases identical to TRBD2. Losses at the gene ends were 5 bases for V and 3 bases for J; bases not matched to a gene: 10. Germline CDR1 is SGDLS and CDR2 is YYNGEE. This CDR3 is built from 17 residues. The CDR3 coding sequence is TGTGCCAGCAGGCCCCGGGGACTAGCGGACCGCTACAATGAGCAGTTCTTC. Residues: CASRPRGLADRYNEQFF.

V usage is TRBV6-6 and J usage is TRBJ1-1, with 9 bases identical to TRBD1. Germline V CDR1 and CDR2: MNHNY, SVGAGI (reference sequence). CDR3 length equals 13 residues. V lost 6 bases and J lost 4; bases outside the gene matches: 3. The CDR3, as DNA: TGTGCCAGCAGGGGGACAGGGTCCACTGAAGCTTTCTTT. Amino acids: CASRGTGSTEAFF.

This clone is medium-sized by share. This chain joins TRBV19 and TRBJ1-1, with a weak D call TRBD1 (5 bases). V lost 5 bases, J lost 3 bases, and 10 bases lay in between. The CDR3 totals 13 residues. From germline, CDR1 is LNHDA and CDR2 SQIVND (reference sequence). As DNA, the CDR3 is TGTGCCAGTAGTTTTGACAGATACACTGAAGCTTTCTTT. Translated, it gives CASSFDRYTEAFF.

The chain carries TRBV6-5 and TRBJ2-7, with D possibly being TRBD1 (5 bases). The germline V gene has CDR1 MNHEY and CDR2 SVGAGI. Trimming removed 0 bases at V and 5 bases at J, with 8 bases between. The CDR3 totals 13 residues. The CDR3, as DNA: TGTGCCAGCAGTTACTCGATAGGGGACGAGCAGTACTTC. Translating gives CASSYSIGDEQYF.

This clone was seen once. The rearrangement joins TRBV4-2 to TRBJ2-5; TRBD1 agrees at 8 bases. The CDR3 consists of 13 residues. Germline values: CDR1 LGHNA, CDR2 YNFKEQ. V dropped 10 bases and J dropped 1; count of bases not matched to a gene: 5. The CDR3 nucleotides read TGTGCCACCTCGGGGACAGGCCAAGAGACCCAGTACTTC. Protein sequence: CATSGTGQETQYF.

The chain links TRBV6-5 to TRBJ1-2, with 7 bases fitting TRBD1. CDR1 and CDR2 from the germline V gene are MNHEY and SVGAGI. Unmatched junction bases numbered 2, after V lost 6 bases and J lost 7 bases. The CDR3 contains 11 residues. The CDR3 here is CASRRQGGYTF. The DNA of the CDR3 is TGTGCCAGCAGACGACAGGGTGGCTACACCTTC.

The V gene is TRBV28, the J gene TRBJ1-3; D unresolved. In germline, CDR1 is MDHEN, CDR2 SYDVKM. Deletions cut 7 bases from V and 4 bases from J, with 8 bases between. The CDR3 contains 12 residues. CDR3 in amino acids: CASTSLGNTIYF. Written as DNA, the CDR3 is TGTGCCAGCACCTCCTTGGGAAACACCATATATTTT.

This clone was counted once. The V and J genes are TRBV5-5 and TRBJ2-1; TRBD1 matches 9 bases. V trimming: 3 bases; J trimming: 6 bases; junction bases outside the gene matches: 1. CDR3 length equals 13 residues. Germline CDR1 is SGHKS and CDR2 is YYEKEE (reference sequence). CDR3 residues: CASSSTGGNEQFF. The CDR3, as DNA: TGTGCCAGCAGCTCGACAGGGGGCAATGAGCAGTTCTTC.

The V call is TRBV30, the J call TRBJ1-2; TRBD1 aligns across 7 bases. CDR1 and CDR2 from the germline V gene are GTSNPN and SVGIG (reference sequence). The CDR3 consists of 17 residues. With 2 bases clipped from V and 6 bases from J, the junction kept 18 bases outside the gene matches. The CDR3, as DNA: TGTGCCTGGAGTAAACCTGGCCCCCCTACAGGGGTGGATGGCTACACCTTC. Translated, it gives CAWSKPGPPTGVDGYTF. Full variable domain (rest looked up from reference TRBV30 and TRBJ1-2): SQTIHQWPATLVQPVGSPLSLECTVEGTSNPNLYWYRQAAGRGLQLLFYSVGIGQISSEVPQNLSASRPQDRQFILSSKKLLLSDSGFYLCAWSKPGPPTGVDGYTFGSGTRLTVV.

This clone was found once. The rearrangement links TRBV7-3 to TRBJ2-5, with 10 bases that match TRBD1. The ends lost 2 bases at V and 4 bases at J; junction bases unmatched: 4. The CDR3 spans 15 residues. Germline V gene data show CDR1 as SGHTA and CDR2 as FQGTGA. CDR3 nucleotide sequence: TGTGCCAGCAGCTTATACGGACAGGGGGGAGAGACCCAGTACTTC. It codes for CASSLYGQGGETQYF.